The present entry profiles one T cell receptor (beta chain) with its context. The antigen this receptor binds is unknown. No much larger clone is present one base from it, and per-base qualities are unavailable. This entry belongs to a study of cytomegalovirus exposure and HLA in healthy donors (dated by TCRdb to between 2016 and 2019). Background on the whole study: In an earlier analysis of roughly 590 of the donors, 276 Gb of sequence data and approximately 100 million unique TCR beta sequences from 150 million to 200 million T cells were reported. About 280 gigabases of sequencing data and 70 million to 95 million unique TCR sequences made up an early release that covered some 640 HLA-typed donors. Of the 300 to 500 genotyped donors, more than 75% were placed in the genetic ancestry cluster associated with self-reported Caucasian donors. The study aimed to test whether signatures of past pathogen exposure could be identified by cataloging public T cell receptors. The study used immunosequencing to profile the T cell repertoires of hundreds of subjects and linked those repertoires to cytomegalovirus serostatus. A separate validation cohort of about 110 different subjects was used in addition to the 666-subject first cohort. To predict cytomegalovirus infection status, the study brought together high-throughput TCR immunosequencing, statistical association of individual TCRs with disease status, and machine learning. A later analysis re-examined previously published TCR beta repertoires from roughly 650 donors and added high-resolution HLA genotyping to investigate patterns of TCR occurrence. Rather than using new phenotypic data, the later analysis identified candidate immune exposures from TCR beta sequences and from how often those sequences occurred across donors. To decide whether each TCR beta V gene segment behaved as functional or pseudogenic, an earlier analysis of 587 of the donors relied on high-throughput TCR beta sequencing. Alongside the repertoire data, information on donor age, sex, ethnicity and CMV serostatus was compiled. A later genetic analysis used genome-wide SNP genotypes for about 65% of the roughly 670 donors, treating that subset as a discovery cohort. All discovery cohort repertoires had been generated on a single sequencing platform. HLA typing covered class I and class II loci at four-digit resolution. Typing coverage differed by locus: A, B, C, DRB1 and DQB1 were typed in roughly 620-640 donors, DQA1 in approximately 520, DPA1 in 600 to 610, and DPB1 in around 490. Roughly five DR-DQ haplotypes were handled as single units for association and clustering because linkage in the cohort was strong. Among around 400 genotyped donors of the cohort, an average of 235,054 unique TCR beta nucleotide sequences were sequenced per donor, roughly 20% of them non-productive.

Receptors were amplified or captured by the immunoSEQ multiplex PCR assay. A mixture of 60 forward primers for TCR Vbeta segments and 13 reverse primers for TCR Jbeta segments was used in the multiplex PCR. Amplification of the CDR3 region of rearranged TCR beta genes was performed with a multiplex PCR assay on genomic DNA. Amplified TCR beta libraries were sequenced as 87-base-pair reads on the Illumina HiSeq System. In the source study's methods: A later analysis counted tens of millions of unique TCR beta chains across the 690 or so repertoires, and around 12 million of these chains were shared by at least two donors. Raw reads were error-corrected and collapsed into unique sequences by a nearest-neighbor algorithm in which closely related sequences were merged to remove PCR and sequencing errors. V, D and J gene segments were assigned by aligning CDR3 sequences to IMGT reference sequences. For a sequence to be retained, a match of at least six nucleotides to both a V gene segment and a J gene segment was required. Rearrangements were called productive when the CDR3 lacked stop codons and stayed in frame with V and J; all others were non-productive. CDR3 was defined by IMGT convention, running from the second conserved V-encoded cysteine to the conserved J-encoded phenylalanine. In an earlier analysis of 587 of the donors, sequences lacking an unambiguous match to a single V gene segment were excluded. In an earlier analysis of several hundred of the donors, V segments were called functional above 56.7% productive rearrangements and were called segregating when the between-donor standard deviation exceeded 5%. To diagnose cytomegalovirus status from the catalog of TCR beta chain sequences, a statistical classification framework was built. A later analysis assigned V and J genes by comparing TCR nucleotide sequences with IMGT/GENE-DB human TR gene sequences. Using the TCRdist pipeline, a later analysis assigned CDR3 sequences along with most-parsimonious VDJ recombination scenarios. In a later analysis, each TCR beta chain was defined by its CDR3 amino acid sequence together with its V-gene family, and reads lacking a unique V-gene family were excluded. To address suspected cross-contamination and a sequencing artifact, a later analysis removed a few hundred highly shared, low-generation-probability nucleotide sequences. In a later analysis, a clonal expansion index for each public chain was calculated from normalized within-repertoire ranks of inferred template counts. A later analysis computed generation probabilities with a VDJ recombination model fitted to out-of-frame rearrangements, and checked the results against IGoR. In a later analysis, TCR-TCR, TCR-HLA and TCR-CMV co-occurrence was scored with hypergeometric tests, and a repertoire-size bias correction was applied to TCR pairs. To estimate false discovery rates, a later analysis permuted the HLA or CMV assignments 20 times. In a later analysis, co-occurring TCRs were grouped with DBSCAN, and TCRdist sequence similarity was added when clustering was performed within HLA-allele-positive subsets. Repertoires with fewer than 30,000 or more than 120,000 public chains, plus five repertoires with anomalous nucleotide sharing, were excluded from co-occurrence clustering. Entries here come from immuneACCESS through TCRdb and include only in-frame sequences with V and J called. Some clones fail to appear in such tables; in the studies checked, an unresolved V gene covers under half of the shortfall, and the cause of the remainder is unknown. V, J and clone size are taken as reported in that table, and D and trimming were inferred from the DNA itself. This sample gives 97,000 or so clones in total; about two thirds of them show up just once. 2% to 3% of the sample is held by the ten biggest clonotypes.

CDR1 MNHNS and CDR2 SASEGT were looked up in the germline V gene. Cut back by 1 base and 0 bases, the V and J ends lie 15 bases apart. The CDR3, from cysteine to phenylalanine, totals 17 residues. Of all the DNA, just the CDR3 is kept, 51 bases in frame from base 1. Overall results and qualifications from the work: In both the original and validation cohorts, the classifier was reported to diagnose cytomegalovirus status with high specificity and sensitivity. The presence/absence analyses assumed that sequencing depth was roughly uniform across donors, and that assumption may not be true. In a later analysis, the rate of TCR association differed among HLA loci, with DRB1 alleles having the most associated TCRs and HLA-C alleles having the fewest. At a false discovery rate of 0.05, a later analysis linked 15,000 to 20,000 TCR beta sequences to specific HLA alleles. According to a later genetic analysis, donors in an Asian-associated ancestry cluster had fewer N-insertions in productive TCRs than the approximately 710-donor mean. Strong co-occurrence of HLA alleles, especially DR and DQ, made assigning TCR associations to individual alleles difficult. An association between a missense DCLRE1C variant and V-gene and J-gene trimming of TCR beta chains was found in a later genetic analysis and replicated in an independent cohort. In vitro tests confirmed that three of the cytomegalovirus-associated TCR beta chains recognize cytomegalovirus antigens. The study gave a list of about 150 TCR beta chains associated with cytomegalovirus. It was suggested by the authors that the approach could potentially be generalized to other disease states and immunological phenotypes. Several of the top co-occurrence clusters appeared to be linked to parvovirus B19, influenza, CMV and Epstein-Barr virus, according to a later analysis. Some IMGT-functional V segments, including TRBV6-2 and TRBV6-3, could not be told apart with the 87-base-pair reads, so those segments were excluded. A further reported finding was that TCR beta sequences accurately predicted the HLA-A and HLA-B alleles for most subjects in the first cohort. A cluster of highly shared sequence variants was judged likely to represent a technical artifact of the sequencing pipeline. Correlated functional status among segregating V segments might reflect linkage disequilibrium, but an unknown experimental factor could not be ruled out. Because counts were too low, about 18 rarely observed V segments, including chromosome 9 orphons, were excluded from the earlier analysis of 500 to 700 of the donors. Broadly in line with IMGT annotations, most TCR beta V segments showed up in productive rearrangements about 87% or about 30% of the time in an earlier analysis of a few hundred of the donors. Most TCR sequences were observed very rarely across donors, whereas some public TCRs were present in many individuals. In a later analysis, HLA-associated TCR beta chains showed more clonal expansion and lower generation probabilities than non-associated chains that were equally common. HLA typing was unavailable for some donors at each locus, so association tests used only the typed subset. Immune exposure information for the cohort was limited to CMV serostatus. In a later analysis, most CMV-associated TCR beta chains were found to appear HLA-restricted, with HLA associations seemingly driven largely by CMV exposure. This cohort had only TCR beta chains sequenced, and the lack of alpha or paired-chain data limited which features could be detected.

The cohort was made up of 500 to 800 healthy bone marrow donors. At the time of sampling, all cohort members were nominally healthy, though unrecorded immune exposures were likely present. The donor tested CMV seronegative and was one of the 352 seronegative cohort members. A peripheral blood sample was collected from each donor, and TCR beta sequencing was performed on peripheral blood mononuclear cells. Genomic DNA extraction from the blood cell samples was performed with the Qiagen DNeasy Blood Extraction Kit. Source material: PBMCs. The rearrangement combines TRBV6-1 with TRBJ2-5, with a weak D call of TRBD1 (6 bases match). The sequence derives from a man aged 45-65 years in good health and CMV-seronegative. In nucleotides, the sequence is TGTGCCAGCAGTGAAGGGGACACGCAGATGTACCAAGAGACCCAGTACTTC. Translated, it reads CASSEGDTQMYQETQYF.